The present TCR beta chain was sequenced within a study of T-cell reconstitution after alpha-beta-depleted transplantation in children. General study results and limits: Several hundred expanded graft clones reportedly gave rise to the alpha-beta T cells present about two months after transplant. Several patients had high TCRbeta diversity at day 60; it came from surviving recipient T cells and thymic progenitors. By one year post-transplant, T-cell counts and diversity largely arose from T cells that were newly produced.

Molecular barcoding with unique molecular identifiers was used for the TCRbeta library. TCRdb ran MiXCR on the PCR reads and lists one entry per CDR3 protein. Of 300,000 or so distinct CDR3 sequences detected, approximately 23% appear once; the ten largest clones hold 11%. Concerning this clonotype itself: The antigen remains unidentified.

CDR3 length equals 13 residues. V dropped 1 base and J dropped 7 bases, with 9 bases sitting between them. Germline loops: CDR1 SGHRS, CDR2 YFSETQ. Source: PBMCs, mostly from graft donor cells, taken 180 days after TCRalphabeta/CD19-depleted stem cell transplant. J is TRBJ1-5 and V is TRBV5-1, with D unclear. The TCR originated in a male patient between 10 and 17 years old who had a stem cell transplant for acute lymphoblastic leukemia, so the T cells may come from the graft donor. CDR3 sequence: CASSLSFGQPQHF. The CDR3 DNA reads TGCGCCAGCAGCTTGTCCTTCGGGCAGCCCCAGCATTTT.